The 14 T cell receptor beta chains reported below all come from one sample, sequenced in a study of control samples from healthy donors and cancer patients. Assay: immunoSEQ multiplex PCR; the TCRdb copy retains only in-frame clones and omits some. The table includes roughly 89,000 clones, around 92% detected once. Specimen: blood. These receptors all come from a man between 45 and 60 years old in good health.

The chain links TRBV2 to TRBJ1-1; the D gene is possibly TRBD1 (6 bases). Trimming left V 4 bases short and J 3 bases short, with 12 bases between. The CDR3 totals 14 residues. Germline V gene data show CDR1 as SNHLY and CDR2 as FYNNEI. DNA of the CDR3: TGTGCCAGCAGTGTTGGGGGCGAGGACACTGAAGCTTTCTTT. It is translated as CASSVGGEDTEAFF.

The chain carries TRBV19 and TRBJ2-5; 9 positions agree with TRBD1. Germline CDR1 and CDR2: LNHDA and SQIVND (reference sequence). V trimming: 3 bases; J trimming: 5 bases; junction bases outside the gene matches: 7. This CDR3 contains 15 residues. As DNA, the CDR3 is TGTGCCAGTAGTATCGGACAGGGGTCTCTGGAGACCCAGTACTTC. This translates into CASSIGQGSLETQYF.

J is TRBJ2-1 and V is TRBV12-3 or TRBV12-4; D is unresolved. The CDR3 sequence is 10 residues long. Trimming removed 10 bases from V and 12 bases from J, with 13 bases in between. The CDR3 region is CATTTGRQFF. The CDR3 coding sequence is TGTGCCACCACTACCGGACGGCAGTTCTTC.

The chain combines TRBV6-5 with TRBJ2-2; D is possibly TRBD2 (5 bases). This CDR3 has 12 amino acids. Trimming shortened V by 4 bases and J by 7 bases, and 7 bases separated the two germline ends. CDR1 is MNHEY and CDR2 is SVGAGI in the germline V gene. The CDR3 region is CASSLRGGELFF. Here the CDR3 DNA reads TGTGCCAGCAGTTTACGGGGCGGGGAGCTGTTTTTT.

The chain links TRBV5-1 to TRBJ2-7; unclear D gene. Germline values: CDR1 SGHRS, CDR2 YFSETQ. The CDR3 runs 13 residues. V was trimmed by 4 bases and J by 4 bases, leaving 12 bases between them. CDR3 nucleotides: TGCGCCAGCAGCCACCCCGGTCCTTACGAGCAGTACTTC. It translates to CASSHPGPYEQYF.

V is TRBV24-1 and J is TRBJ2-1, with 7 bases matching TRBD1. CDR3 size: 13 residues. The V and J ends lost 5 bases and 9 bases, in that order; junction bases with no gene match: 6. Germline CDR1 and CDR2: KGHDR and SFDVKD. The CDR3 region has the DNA TGTGCCACCAGTGTTGACAGGGCGCGTGAGCAGTTCTTC. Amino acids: CATSVDRAREQFF.

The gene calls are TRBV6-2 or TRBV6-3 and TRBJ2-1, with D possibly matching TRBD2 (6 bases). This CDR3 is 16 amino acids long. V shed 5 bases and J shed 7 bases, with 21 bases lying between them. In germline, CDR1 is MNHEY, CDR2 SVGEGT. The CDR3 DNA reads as TGTGCCAGCAGTCTGATTCTAGCGCCGACGGGGAATGAGCAGTTCTTC. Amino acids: CASSLILAPTGNEQFF.

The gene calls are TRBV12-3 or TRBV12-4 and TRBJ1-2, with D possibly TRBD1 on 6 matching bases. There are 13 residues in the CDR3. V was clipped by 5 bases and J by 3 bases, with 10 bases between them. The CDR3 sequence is CASSPGQHYGYTF. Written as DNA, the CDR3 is TGTGCCAGCAGTCCCGGACAGCACTATGGCTACACCTTC.

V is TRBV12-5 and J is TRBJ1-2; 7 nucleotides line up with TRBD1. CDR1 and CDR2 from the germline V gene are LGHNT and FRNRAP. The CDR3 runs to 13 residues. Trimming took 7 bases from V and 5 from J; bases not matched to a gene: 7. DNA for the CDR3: TGTGCTAGTGCTTCGACAGGGTCGTATGGCTACACCTTC. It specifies CASASTGSYGYTF.

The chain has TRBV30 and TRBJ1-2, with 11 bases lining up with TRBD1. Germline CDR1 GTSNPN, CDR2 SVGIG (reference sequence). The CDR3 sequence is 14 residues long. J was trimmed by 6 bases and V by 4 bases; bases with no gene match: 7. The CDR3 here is CAWNLVDRGHGYTF. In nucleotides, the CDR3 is TGTGCCTGGAATTTAGTGGACAGGGGGCATGGCTACACCTTC.

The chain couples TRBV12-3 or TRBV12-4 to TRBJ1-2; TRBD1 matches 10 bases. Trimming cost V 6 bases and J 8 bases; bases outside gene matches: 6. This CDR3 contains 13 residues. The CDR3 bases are TGTGCCAGCAGGAGGGGACAGGGGATGGGCTACACCTTC. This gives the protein CASRRGQGMGYTF.

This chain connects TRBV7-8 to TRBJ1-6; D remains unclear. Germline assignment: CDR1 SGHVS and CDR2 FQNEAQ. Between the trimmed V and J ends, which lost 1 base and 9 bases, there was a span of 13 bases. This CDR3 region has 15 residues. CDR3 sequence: CASSLDPGSISPLHF. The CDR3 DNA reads TGTGCCAGCAGCTTAGATCCAGGATCGATTTCACCCCTCCACTTT.

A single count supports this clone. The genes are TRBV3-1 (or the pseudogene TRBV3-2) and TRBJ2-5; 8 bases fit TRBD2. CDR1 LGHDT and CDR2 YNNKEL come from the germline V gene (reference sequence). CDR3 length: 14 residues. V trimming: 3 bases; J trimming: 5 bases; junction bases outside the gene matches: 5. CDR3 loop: CASSHPTSDETQYF. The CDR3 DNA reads TGTGCCAGCAGCCACCCGACTAGCGATGAGACCCAGTACTTC.

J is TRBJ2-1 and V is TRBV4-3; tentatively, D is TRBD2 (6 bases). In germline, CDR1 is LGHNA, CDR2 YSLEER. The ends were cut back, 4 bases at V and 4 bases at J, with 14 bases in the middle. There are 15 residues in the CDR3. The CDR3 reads CASSLEAGTYNEQFF. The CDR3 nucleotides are TGCGCCAGCAGCCTAGAGGCGGGGACTTACAATGAGCAGTTCTTC.